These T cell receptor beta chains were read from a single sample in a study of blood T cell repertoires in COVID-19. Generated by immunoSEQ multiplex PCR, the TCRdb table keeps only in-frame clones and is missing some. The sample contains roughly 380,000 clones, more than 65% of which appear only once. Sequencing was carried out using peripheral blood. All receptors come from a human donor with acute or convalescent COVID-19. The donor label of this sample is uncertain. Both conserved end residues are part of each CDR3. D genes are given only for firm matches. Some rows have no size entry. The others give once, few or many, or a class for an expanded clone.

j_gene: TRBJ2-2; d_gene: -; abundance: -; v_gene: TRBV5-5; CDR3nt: TGTGCCAGCAGCTCTCGGGCGAACACCGGGGAGCTGTTTTTT; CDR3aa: CASSSRANTGELFF
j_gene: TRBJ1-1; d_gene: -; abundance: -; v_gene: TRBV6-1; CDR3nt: TGTGCCAGCAGTGAGAACAGGGCGGTCACTGAAGCTTTCTTT; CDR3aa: CASSENRAVTEAFF
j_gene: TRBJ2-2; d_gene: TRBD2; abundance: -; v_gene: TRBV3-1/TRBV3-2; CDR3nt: TGTGCCAGCAGCCCCTGGAGTCTCCTAGCGGCCTACACCGGGGAGCTGTTTTTT; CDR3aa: CASSPWSLLAAYTGELFF
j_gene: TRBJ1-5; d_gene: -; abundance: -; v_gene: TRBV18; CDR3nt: TGTGCCAGCTCACCATCAGGGGCAAATCAGCCCCAGCATTTT; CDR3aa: CASSPSGANQPQHF
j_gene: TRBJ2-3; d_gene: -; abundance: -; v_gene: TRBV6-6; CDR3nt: TGTGCCAGCAGTTCGTTTGCGAGCAGGGATACGCAGTATTTT; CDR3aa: CASSSFASRDTQYF
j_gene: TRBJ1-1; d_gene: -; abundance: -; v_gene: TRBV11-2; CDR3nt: TGTGCCAGCAGCTTCAACAGAAACACTGAAGCTTTCTTT; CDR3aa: CASSFNRNTEAFF
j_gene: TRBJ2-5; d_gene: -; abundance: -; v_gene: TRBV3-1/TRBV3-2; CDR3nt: TGTGCCAGCAGCCTGGCATCGGGACTCCGAGAGACCCAGTACTTC; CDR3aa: CASSLASGLRETQYF
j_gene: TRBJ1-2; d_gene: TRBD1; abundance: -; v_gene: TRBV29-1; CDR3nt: TGCAGCGTTGCGGAGCAGACAGGGGGATCGGGTGGCTACACCTTC; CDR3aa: CSVAEQTGGSGGYTF
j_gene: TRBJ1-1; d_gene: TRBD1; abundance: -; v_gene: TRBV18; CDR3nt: TGTGCCAGCTCATACATTGCCGGGACAGCGAACACTGAAGCTTTCTTT; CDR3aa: CASSYIAGTANTEAFF
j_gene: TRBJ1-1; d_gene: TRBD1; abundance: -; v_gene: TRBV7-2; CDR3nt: TGTGCCAGCAGCTTAGGGGGGTTTGACAGGGACACTGAAGCTTTCTTT; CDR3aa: CASSLGGFDRDTEAFF
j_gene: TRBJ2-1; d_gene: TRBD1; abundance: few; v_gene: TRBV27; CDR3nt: TGTGCCAGCAGAACAGGGGGTATTCAGGCTACCTACAATGAGCAGTTCTTC; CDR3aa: CASRTGGIQATYNEQFF
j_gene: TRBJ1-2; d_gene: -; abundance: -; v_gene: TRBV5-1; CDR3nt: TGCGCCAGCAGCCGGGGTTTCTCCTATGGCTACACCTTC; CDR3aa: CASSRGFSYGYTF
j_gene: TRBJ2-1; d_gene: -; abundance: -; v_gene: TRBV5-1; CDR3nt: TGCGCCAGCAGCTTGAGTGAGGCGCGTGAGCAGTTCTTC; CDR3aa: CASSLSEAREQFF
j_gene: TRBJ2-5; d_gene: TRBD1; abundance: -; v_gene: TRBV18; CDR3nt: TGTGCCAGCTCATTCGGACAGGGCCAAGAGACCCAGTACTTC; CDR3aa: CASSFGQGQETQYF
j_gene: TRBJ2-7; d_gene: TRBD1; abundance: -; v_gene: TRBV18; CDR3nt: TGTGCCAGCTCACCACGGGGGACAGGTCCCTACGAGCAGTACTTC; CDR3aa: CASSPRGTGPYEQYF
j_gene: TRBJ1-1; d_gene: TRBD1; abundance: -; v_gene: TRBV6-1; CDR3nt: TGTGCCAGCAGTGAACGGACAGGGATGGGCACTGAAGCTTTCTTT; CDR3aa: CASSERTGMGTEAFF
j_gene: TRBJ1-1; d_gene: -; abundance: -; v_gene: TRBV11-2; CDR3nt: TGTGCCAGCAGCTTAAAGGGGATCCGCGCCATGAACACTGAAGCTTTCTTT; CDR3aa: CASSLKGIRAMNTEAFF
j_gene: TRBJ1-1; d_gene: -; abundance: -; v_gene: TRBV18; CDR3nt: TGTGCCAGCTCCCCCCGGGGGGTGAATCCGGGGAACACTGAAGCTTTCTTT; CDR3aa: CASSPRGVNPGNTEAFF
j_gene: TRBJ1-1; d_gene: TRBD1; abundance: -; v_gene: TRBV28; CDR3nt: TGTGCCAGCAGAATACAGGGGTTGGAAGCTTTCTTT; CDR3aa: CASRIQGLEAFF
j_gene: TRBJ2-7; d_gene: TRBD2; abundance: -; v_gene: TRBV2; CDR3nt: TGTGCCAGCAGTGACAGGGAGGGGTTCGAGCAGTACTTC; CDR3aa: CASSDREGFEQYF
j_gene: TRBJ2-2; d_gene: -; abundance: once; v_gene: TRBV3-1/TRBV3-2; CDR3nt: TGTGCCAGCAGCCAAGCCCGAGGAGCCCCCGGGGAGCTGTTTTTT; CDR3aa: CASSQARGAPGELFF
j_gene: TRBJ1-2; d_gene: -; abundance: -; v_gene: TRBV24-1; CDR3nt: TGTGCCACCAGTGATTCCACAGTTATCTATGGCTACACCTTC; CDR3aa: CATSDSTVIYGYTF
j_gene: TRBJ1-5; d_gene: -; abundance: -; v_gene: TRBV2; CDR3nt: TGTGCCAGCAGCGCAGAGAGGGATCCAAATCAGCCCCAGCATTTT; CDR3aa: CASSAERDPNQPQHF
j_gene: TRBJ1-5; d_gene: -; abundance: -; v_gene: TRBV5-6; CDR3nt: TGTGCCAGCAGCGTGTGGACAGCGCCCAATCAGCCCCAGCATTTT; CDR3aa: CASSVWTAPNQPQHF
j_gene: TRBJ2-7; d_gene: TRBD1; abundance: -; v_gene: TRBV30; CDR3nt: TGTGCCTGGAGTGAGGGGGCCTCCTACGAGCAGTACTTC; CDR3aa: CAWSEGASYEQYF
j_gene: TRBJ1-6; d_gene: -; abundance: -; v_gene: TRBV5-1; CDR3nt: TGCGCCAGCAGCCCGGGGGACTCCTATAATTCACCCCTCCACTTT; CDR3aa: CASSPGDSYNSPLHF
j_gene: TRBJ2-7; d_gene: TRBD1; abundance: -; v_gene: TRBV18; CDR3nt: TGTGCCAGCTCACTGACAGGGGGCTACGAGCAGTACTTC; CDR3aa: CASSLTGGYEQYF
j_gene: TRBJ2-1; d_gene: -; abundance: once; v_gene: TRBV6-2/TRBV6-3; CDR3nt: TGTGCCAGCAGTCCAGGGGGGATTGAGCAGTTCTTC; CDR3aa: CASSPGGIEQFF
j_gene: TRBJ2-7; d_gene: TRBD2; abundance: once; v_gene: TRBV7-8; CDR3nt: TGTGCCAGCAGCTTAGGGGCCGCGGGGGACCCCAACTACGAGCAGTACTTC; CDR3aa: CASSLGAAGDPNYEQYF
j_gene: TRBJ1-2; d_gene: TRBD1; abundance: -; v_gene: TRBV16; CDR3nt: TGTGCCAGCAGCCCTCTCCAGGGGGGTACGAATGGCTACACCTTC; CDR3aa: CASSPLQGGTNGYTF
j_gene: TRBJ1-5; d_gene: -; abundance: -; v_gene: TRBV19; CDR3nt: TGTGCCAGTACTACCCTCACAGGGAGATTATTTCAGCCCCAGCATTTT; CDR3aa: CASTTLTGRLFQPQHF
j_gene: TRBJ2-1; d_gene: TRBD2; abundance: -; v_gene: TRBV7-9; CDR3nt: TGTGCCAGCAGCTTAGGGGCGTGGAGCGGGGGGGCCTTTGGAGGTGAGCAGTTCTTC; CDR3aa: CASSLGAWSGGAFGGEQFF
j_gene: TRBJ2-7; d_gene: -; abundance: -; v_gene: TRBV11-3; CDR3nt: TGTGCCAGCAGCAAGTCCCCTCGGGACGAGCAGTACTTC; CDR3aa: CASSKSPRDEQYF
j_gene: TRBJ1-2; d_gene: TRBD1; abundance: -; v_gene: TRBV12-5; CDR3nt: TGTGCTAGTGGGACAGGGGGCGGGGGCTACACCTTC; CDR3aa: CASGTGGGGYTF
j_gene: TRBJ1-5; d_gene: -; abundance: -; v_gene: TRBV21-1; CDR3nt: TGTGCCAGCAGCAAAGACGCTGGCGGCCTGTGGCCCCAGCATTTT; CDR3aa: CASSKDAGGLWPQHF
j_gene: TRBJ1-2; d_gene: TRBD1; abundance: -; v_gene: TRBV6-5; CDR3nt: TGTGCCAGCAGAGACAGGGGGTATGGCTACACCTTC; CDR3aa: CASRDRGYGYTF